Each of the 18 T cell receptor beta chains below was sequenced from the same sample in a study of CD8 T cells in Susac syndrome. Reverse transcription used about 0.45 to 1 ug RNA and random hexamers. From the immunoSEQ multiplex PCR reads, TCRdb called clonotypes with MiXCR, one entry per CDR3 protein. The table includes 160,000 or so distinct CDR3 sequences, roughly 96% detected once. The sample consisted of CD4+ T cells from PBMCs. The receptor source for this set is a human donor with Susac syndrome.

This clonotype has just a few counts. The chain has TRBV12-3 or TRBV12-4 and TRBJ1-1; the D is unclear. Trimming removed 3 bases from V and 1 base from J, with 6 bases in between. This CDR3 spans 13 amino acids. This CDR3 is CASSLSENTEAFF. The CDR3 region has the DNA TGTGCCAGCAGTTTGTCTGAGAACACTGAAGCTTTCTTT.

This clonotype was recorded only once. The chain links TRBV10-3 to TRBJ2-1; a weak D match, TRBD1 (5 bases). Germline assignment: CDR1 ENHRY and CDR2 SYGVKD. The V end was cut by 4 bases, the J end by 0 bases, with 7 bases between. The CDR3 loop spans 14 amino acids. Written as DNA, the CDR3 is TGTGCCATCAGTGTGGACAACTCCTACAATGAGCAGTTCTTC. Translated: CAISVDNSYNEQFF.

This chain connects TRBV29-1 to TRBJ2-7; D is undetermined. Germline V CDR1 and CDR2: SQVTM, ANQGSEA. The CDR3 spans 12 residues. V was clipped by 5 bases and J by 2 bases, with 10 bases between them. DNA for the CDR3: TGCAGCGTTTTCAGGCCCCCCTACGAGCAGTACTTC. It specifies CSVFRPPYEQYF.

The rearrangement joins TRBV5-1 to TRBJ2-5; 10 positions agree with TRBD2. Germline V gene sequence: CDR1 SGHRS, CDR2 YFSETQ. V was pared by 4 bases and J by 4 bases, with 10 bases of the junction left unmatched. This CDR3 comprises 16 residues. DNA for the CDR3: TGCGCCAGCAGCCTGGGGGCACTAGCGGGGTCAGAGACCCAGTACTTC. This sequence encodes CASSLGALAGSETQYF.

The chain uses TRBV6-5 and TRBJ1-6; 7 bases are shared with TRBD1. The CDR3 sequence is 13 residues long. Germline values: CDR1 MNHEY, CDR2 SVGAGI. With V trimmed by 6 bases and J by 7 bases, 3 bases remained unmatched. The CDR3 sequence is CASSKQGNSPLHF. In DNA form, the CDR3 reads TGTGCCAGCAGCAAACAGGGGAATTCACCCCTCCACTTT.

This rearrangement joins TRBV29-1 to TRBJ2-1; maybe TRBD2 (6 bases). Trimming took off 5 bases at V and 3 bases at J, with 14 bases between the two ends. The CDR3 loop spans 14 amino acids. Germline CDR1 and CDR2: SQVTM and ANQGSEA. CDR3 loop: CSVFIRGVYNEQFF. The CDR3 DNA follows: TGCAGCGTTTTCATCCGCGGGGTCTACAATGAGCAGTTCTTC.

The genes are TRBV12-3 or TRBV12-4 and TRBJ1-2; D is perhaps TRBD1 (5 bases). This CDR3 is 13 amino acids long. Trimming removed 5 bases from V and 8 bases from J, with 15 bases in between. The CDR3 is CASSPPDGAGYTF. CDR3 nucleotide sequence: TGTGCCAGCAGTCCTCCGGACGGGGCCGGCTACACCTTC.

A remark on this clonotype: Its ends do not fully match the called genes, so a read error is possible. The CDR3 DNA sequence: TGCGCCACCAGCAGAGATTTGGAGACAGGGGGTCAGCCCCAGCATTTT. This codes for CATSRDLETGGQPQHF. This chain connects TRBV15 to TRBJ1-5, with 9 bases matching TRBD1. Per the germline V gene, CDR1 is LNHNV and CDR2 is YYDKDF (reference sequence). The CDR3 consists of 16 residues.

This rearrangement joins TRBV27 to TRBJ1-6, with a tentative D call TRBD1 (5 bases). The CDR3 has 13 amino acids. Germline V CDR1 and CDR2: MNHEY, SMNVEV (reference sequence). Between the trimmed V and J ends, which lost 3 bases and 7 bases, there was a span of 7 bases. The CDR3 here is CASSFWGNSPLHF. The CDR3 DNA sequence: TGTGCCAGCAGTTTCTGGGGGAATTCACCCCTCCACTTT.

This rearrangement joins TRBV23-1 to TRBJ2-5; D could derive from TRBD1 or TRBD2 (6 bases each). TRBV23-1 is designated an ORF whose function remains uncertain. The CDR3 runs 18 residues. Trimming took 2 bases from V and 2 from J, leaving 21 bases between them. The DNA for the CDR3 is TGCGCCAGCAGTCAACCTCAGCCTCGGGGGCCCTTTCAAGAGACCCAGTACTTC. Amino acid sequence: CASSQPQPRGPFQETQYF.

This clonotype was found once. The genes are TRBV9 and TRBJ2-3; D possibly corresponds to TRBD1 (6 bases). Trimming left V 3 bases short and J 2 bases short, with 13 bases between. CDR3 length equals 15 residues. Germline lookup yields CDR1 SGDLS and CDR2 YYNGEE. The CDR3 DNA reads TGTGCCAGCAGCGGTGGGGGCGCGATCACAGATACGCAGTATTTT. This sequence encodes CASSGGGAITDTQYF. The whole variable domain, remainder taken from reference TRBV9 and TRBJ2-3, is DSGVTQTPKHLITATGQRVTLRCSPRSGDLSVYWYQQSLDQGLQFLIQYYNGEERAKGNILERFSAQQFPDLHSELNLSSLELGDSALYFCASSGGGAITDTQYFGPGTRLTVL.

The chain joins TRBV4-3 to TRBJ1-2; D is undetermined. The CDR3 is made up of 14 amino acids. In germline, CDR1 is LGHNA, CDR2 YSLEER. The ends were cut back, 2 bases at V and 5 bases at J, with 12 bases in the middle. The CDR3 reads CASSQIGGEYGYTF. In DNA, the CDR3 is TGCGCCAGCAGCCAAATTGGAGGAGAGTATGGCTACACCTTC.

V gene TRBV21-1 combines with J gene TRBJ2-3; TRBD2 is the table's D call, not checked against the DNA. TRBV21-1 is a pseudogene. This CDR3 spans 16 amino acids. CDR3 coding DNA: TGTGCCAGCACCAGTCCCGGGACTATTAAATTGGATACGCAGTATTTT. Encoded protein: CASTSPGTIKLDTQYF.

The rearrangement uses TRBV25-1 and TRBJ2-5, with 7 bases aligning to TRBD2. J was trimmed by 4 bases and V by 6 bases; bases with no gene match: 14. The CDR3 runs 16 residues. Germline-derived CDR1 and CDR2 are MGHDK and SYGVNS. CDR3 sequence reads: CASSPGGSLRGETQYF. For the CDR3, the DNA is TGTGCCAGCAGCCCCGGGGGGTCCTTGCGGGGAGAGACCCAGTACTTC.

This chain joins TRBV7-9 and TRBJ2-3; D is undetermined. Trimming stripped 5 bases from V and 2 bases from J, with 8 bases between. This CDR3 comprises 13 residues. Per the germline V gene, CDR1 is SEHNR and CDR2 is FQNEAQ (reference sequence). The CDR3 here is CASSPFPTDTQYF. The CDR3 DNA reads as TGTGCCAGCAGCCCTTTCCCCACAGATACGCAGTATTTT. Drawing the rest from reference TRBV7-9 and TRBJ2-3, the complete variable domain is DTGVSQNPRHKITKRGQNVTFRCDPISEHNRLYWYRQTLGQGPEFLTYFQNEAQLEKSRLLSDRFSAERPKGSFSTLEIQRTEQGDSAMYLCASSPFPTDTQYFGPGTRLTVL.

This chain links TRBV9 with TRBJ2-1; 10 nucleotides align to TRBD2. Germline V lookup: CDR1 SGDLS, CDR2 YYNGEE. The CDR3 spans 18 residues. The ends lost 3 bases at V and 4 bases at J; junction bases unmatched: 13. The CDR3 DNA sequence: TGTGCCAGCAGCGCCGGTCAAGCGGGGGGGCCTCTGTACAATGAGCAGTTCTTC. The encoded protein is CASSAGQAGGPLYNEQFF.

The chain has TRBV29-1 and TRBJ2-7; D is uncertain. The V and J ends lost 6 bases and 0 bases respectively, with 12 bases between them. This CDR3 spans 13 amino acids. Germline-derived CDR1 and CDR2 are SQVTM and ANQGSEA. DNA of the CDR3: TGCAGCGTCGGCTACAGAAGCTCCTACGAGCAGTACTTC. Translation gives CSVGYRSSYEQYF.

The chain couples TRBV5-6 to TRBJ2-7; D is uncertain. Germline V gene lookup returns CDR1 SGHDT and CDR2 YYEEEE. Between the trimmed V and J ends, which lost 0 bases and 6 bases, there was a span of 7 bases. CDR3 length: 12 residues. As DNA, the CDR3 is TGTGCCAGCAGCTTGGGAATGGCCGAGCAGTACTTC. Translating gives CASSLGMAEQYF.